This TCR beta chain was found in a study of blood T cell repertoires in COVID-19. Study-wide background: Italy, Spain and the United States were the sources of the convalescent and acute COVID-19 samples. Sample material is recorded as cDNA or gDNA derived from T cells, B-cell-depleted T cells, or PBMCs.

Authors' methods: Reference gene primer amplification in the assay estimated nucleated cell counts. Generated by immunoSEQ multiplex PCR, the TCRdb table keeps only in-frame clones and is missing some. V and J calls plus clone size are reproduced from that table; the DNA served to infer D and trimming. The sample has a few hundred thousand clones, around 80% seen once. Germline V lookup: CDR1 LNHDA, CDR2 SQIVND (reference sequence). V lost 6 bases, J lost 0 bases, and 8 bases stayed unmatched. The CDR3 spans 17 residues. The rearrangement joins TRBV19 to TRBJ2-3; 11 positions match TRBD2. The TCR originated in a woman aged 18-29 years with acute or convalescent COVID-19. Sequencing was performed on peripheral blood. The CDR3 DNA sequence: TGTGCCAGTAGCCACGGACTAGCGGGCTCTAGCACAGATACGCAGTATTTT. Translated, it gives CASSHGLAGSSTDTQYF.